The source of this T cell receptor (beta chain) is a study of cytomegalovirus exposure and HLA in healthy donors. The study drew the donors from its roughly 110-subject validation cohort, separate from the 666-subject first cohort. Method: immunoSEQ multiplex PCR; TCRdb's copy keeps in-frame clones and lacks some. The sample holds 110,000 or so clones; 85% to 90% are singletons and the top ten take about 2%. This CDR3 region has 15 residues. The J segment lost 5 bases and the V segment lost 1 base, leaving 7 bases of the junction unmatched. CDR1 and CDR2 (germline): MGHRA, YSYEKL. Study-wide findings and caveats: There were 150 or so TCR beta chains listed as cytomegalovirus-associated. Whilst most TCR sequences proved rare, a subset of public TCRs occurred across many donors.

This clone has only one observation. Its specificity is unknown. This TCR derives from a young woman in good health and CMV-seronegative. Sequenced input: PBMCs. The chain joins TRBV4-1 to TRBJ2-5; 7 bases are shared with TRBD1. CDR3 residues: CASSQGHRGRETQYF. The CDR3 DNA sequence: TGCGCCAGCAGCCAAGGTCACAGGGGTCGTGAGACCCAGTACTTC.